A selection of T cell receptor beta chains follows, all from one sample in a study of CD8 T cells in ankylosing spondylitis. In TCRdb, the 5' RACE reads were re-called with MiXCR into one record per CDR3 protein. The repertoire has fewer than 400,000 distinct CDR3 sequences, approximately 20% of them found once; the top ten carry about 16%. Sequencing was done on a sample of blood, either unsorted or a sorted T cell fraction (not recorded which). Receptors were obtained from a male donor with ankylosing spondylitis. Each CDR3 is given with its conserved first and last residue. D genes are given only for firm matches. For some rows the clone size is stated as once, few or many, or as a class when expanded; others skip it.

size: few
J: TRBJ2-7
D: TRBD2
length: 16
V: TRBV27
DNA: TGTGCCAGCAGTTTCCGCCGCCAAACTAGCGGGAGCGAGCAGTACTTC
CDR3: CASSFRRQTSGSEQYF

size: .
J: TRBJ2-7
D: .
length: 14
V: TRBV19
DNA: TGTGCCAGTAACCACCGGGACTCAACCTACGAGCAGTACTTC
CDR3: CASNHRDSTYEQYF

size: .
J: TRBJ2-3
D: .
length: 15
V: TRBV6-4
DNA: TGTGCCAGCAGCCAGGACGCCACTAGCACAGATACGCAGTATTTT
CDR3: CASSQDATSTDTQYF

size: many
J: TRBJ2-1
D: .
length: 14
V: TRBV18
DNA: TGTGCCAGCAGCCCCAGCGGTACCTACAATGAGCAGTTCTTC
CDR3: CASSPSGTYNEQFF

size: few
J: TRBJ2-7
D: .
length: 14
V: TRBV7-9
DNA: TGTGCCAGCAGCTTAGTTGGGGTGAAGTACGAGCAGTACTTC
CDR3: CASSLVGVKYEQYF

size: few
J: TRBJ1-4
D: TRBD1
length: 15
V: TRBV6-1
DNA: TGTGCCAGCAGCCTCTCCGGGACAGAGAATGAAAAACTGTTTTTT
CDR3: CASSLSGTENEKLFF

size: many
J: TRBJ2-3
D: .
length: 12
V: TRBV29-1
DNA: TGCAGCGCCAAGGACAGCACAGATACGCAGTATTTT
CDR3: CSAKDSTDTQYF

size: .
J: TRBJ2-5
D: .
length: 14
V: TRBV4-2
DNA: TGTGCCAGCAGCCAAGTCGGCAGCCAAGAGACCCAGTACTTC
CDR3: CASSQVGSQETQYF

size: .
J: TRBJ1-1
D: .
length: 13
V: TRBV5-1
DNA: TGCGCCAGCACTGGCCTCCTCGGCTCTGAAGCTTTCTTT
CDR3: CASTGLLGSEAFF

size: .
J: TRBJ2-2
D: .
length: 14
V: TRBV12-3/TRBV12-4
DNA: TGTGCCAGCAGTTTCACGCAGAACACCGGGGAGCTGTTTTTT
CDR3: CASSFTQNTGELFF

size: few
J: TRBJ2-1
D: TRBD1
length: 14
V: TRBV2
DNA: TGTGCCAGCAGTCCCGGGACAGGGATAAATGAGCAGTTCTTC
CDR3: CASSPGTGINEQFF